Reported below is one T cell receptor (beta chain). Profiling relied on immunoSEQ multiplex PCR, and the TCRdb table lists in-frame clones only, not all of them. The sample contains about 410,000 clones, 89% of which appear only once. Germline CDR1 SQVTM, CDR2 ANQGSEA. This CDR3 is built from 14 residues. V lost 6 bases and J 1 base, leaving 10 bases between the germline ends. This sample is part of a study of blood T cell repertoires in COVID-19. The TCR comes from a woman aged 25-40 years who had recovered from COVID-19. Sequenced sample: PBMCs or T cells enriched from blood (not recorded which). The chain links TRBV29-1 to TRBJ2-6; D is perhaps TRBD1 (5 bases). CDR3 DNA: TGCAGCGTAACCTCAGGGTCTGGGGCCAACGTCCTGACTTTC. As protein: CSVTSGSGANVLTF.